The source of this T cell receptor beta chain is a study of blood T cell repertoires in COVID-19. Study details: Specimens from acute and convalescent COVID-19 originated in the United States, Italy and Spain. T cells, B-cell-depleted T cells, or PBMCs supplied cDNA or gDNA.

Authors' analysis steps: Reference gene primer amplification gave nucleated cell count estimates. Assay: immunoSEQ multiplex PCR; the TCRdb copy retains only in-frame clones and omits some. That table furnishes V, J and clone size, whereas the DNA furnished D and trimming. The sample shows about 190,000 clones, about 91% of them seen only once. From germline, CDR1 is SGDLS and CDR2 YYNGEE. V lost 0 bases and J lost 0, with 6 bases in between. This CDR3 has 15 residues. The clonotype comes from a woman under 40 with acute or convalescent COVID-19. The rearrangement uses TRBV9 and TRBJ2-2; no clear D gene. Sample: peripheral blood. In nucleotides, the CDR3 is TGTGCCAGCAGCGTAGGTCGTCCGAACACCGGGGAGCTGTTTTTT. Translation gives CASSVGRPNTGELFF.